The TCR beta chain under discussion was sequenced for a study of blood T cell repertoires in COVID-19 (dated by TCRdb to the early 2020s). Context from the whole study: Samples from collaborators originated in the United States, Italy and Spain and spanned both the acute and convalescent phases of COVID-19. The material from the prospective study consisted of cDNA or gDNA derived from T cells, B-cell-depleted T cells, or PBMCs. Samples came from the ongoing ImmuneRACE study (first 160 participants) plus 1,254 subjects from 6 global collaborators. Deeply sampled blood TCRbeta repertoires from subjects exposed to, actively infected with, or recovered from COVID-19 were included in the dataset. Sample metadata almost always included a de-identified subject ID, COVID-19 status, age in years and sex. The repertoires were released in a freely available public database meant as a resource for research on the immune response to SARS-CoV-2. Where HLA class I and class II types were available, the types were taken from metadata supplied by the sample provider, not from assay-based typing.

Overall study results and their limits: The amount of clinical and demographic metadata varied by source and participant and was provided uncurated.

Comments on this clone: Its target antigen remains unknown. Qualities for individual bases were not recorded, and no much larger clone is one base off.

TCRbeta CDR3 regions were amplified from genomic DNA by means of the immunoSEQ Assay, a bias-controlled multiplex PCR. In the source study's methods: The number of nucleated cells in each sample was estimated by amplification of reference gene primers within the assay. To quantify the absolute abundance of each unique TCRbeta CDR3 rearrangement, sequence reads were collapsed and filtered. For each sample, productive Simpson clonality was calculated as the square root of Simpson's diversity index over productive rearrangements. What TCRdb holds here is the immuneACCESS table cut down to in-frame rearrangements. Part of the clones is not present; checked against another copy, under half of the missing clones reflect an unresolved V gene, and the others are unexplained. V, J and clone size are taken as reported in that table, and D and trimming were inferred from the DNA itself. This sample gives about 400,000 clones in total; over 85% of them show up just once. The top ten clonotypes cover about 1.7% of the sample.

Participants in the prospective study were aged about 18 to 95 years, lived in 24 United States geographic areas, and enrolled through a virtual design. Cohort assignment in the prospective study relied on participant-reported clinical history from a screening survey and a study questionnaire. For ImmuneRACE Cohort 3, a participant was defined as recovered based on two consecutive negative NP/OP PCR tests, clearance by a healthcare professional, or resolution of symptoms. Each participant in the prospective study had whole blood, serum and a nasopharyngeal or oropharyngeal swab collected by mobile phlebotomists. Participants in the prospective study had the option to provide additional blood draws and questionnaires over a 2-month period. Prospective study blood samples were shipped either frozen or at room temperature before DNA extraction. Sequenced: PBMCs or T cells enriched from blood (not recorded which). The clonotype was recovered from a woman aged 25 to 39 who had recovered from COVID-19.

The nucleotide sequence is given as TGTGCCAGCAGCCAAGATAAGCTAGCGGGAGTAGATACGCAGTATTTT. It specifies CASSQDKLAGVDTQYF. Recombination connected TRBV3-1 (or the pseudogene TRBV3-2) to TRBJ2-3; 10 central nucleotides agree with TRBD2. CDR1 and CDR2 are drawn from the germline V gene (reference sequence): LGHDT, YNNKEL. The V end gives up 0 bases and the J end 5 bases, leaving 5 bases in the junction not matched to a gene. The CDR3 holds 16 amino acids from the cysteine to the phenylalanine. Only the CDR3 region is kept as DNA, spanning 48 bases read in frame from base 1.